The 31 T cell receptor beta chains below come from one sample, sequenced in a study of T cells after somatic rescue of genetic block. The data were produced by immunoSEQ multiplex PCR, yet TCRdb's version contains in-frame clones alone and is incomplete. The data show 70,000 or so clones, with roughly nine tenths seen just once and around 3% held by the top ten. Sequenced sample: peripheral blood mononuclear cells (PBMCs). The receptors stem from a middle-aged man.

V gene TRBV5-1 combines with J gene TRBJ2-2; 14 nucleotides match TRBD2. The V segment lost 3 bases and the J segment 1 base; nucleotides outside the gene matches: 11. CDR1 is SGHRS, CDR2 YFSETQ, per germline. This CDR3 contains 20 residues. CDR3 loop: CASSSPGLAGAWLNTGELFF. The CDR3 DNA reads TGCGCCAGCAGCTCCCCGGGACTAGCGGGAGCGTGGTTGAACACCGGGGAGCTGTTTTTT.

The CDR3 region is CATSRERGTGITDTQYF. The CDR3 coding sequence is TGTGCCACCAGCAGAGAAAGGGGAACGGGAATCACAGATACGCAGTATTTT. The rearrangement links TRBV15 to TRBJ2-3, with D possibly being TRBD1 or TRBD2 (5 bases each). V was cut by 0 bases and J by 2 bases, with 15 bases left in between. The CDR3 is 17 residues long. In germline, CDR1 is LNHNV, CDR2 YYDKDF (reference sequence).

This chain joins TRBV19 and TRBJ2-3, with D tentatively TRBD1 (6 bases). From germline, CDR1 is LNHDA and CDR2 SQIVND (reference sequence). There are 16 residues in the CDR3. V was cut by 5 bases and J by 2 bases, with 17 bases left in between. This chain's CDR3 is CASSAGTGLSTDTQYF. Written as DNA, the CDR3 is TGTGCCAGTAGTGCCGGTACAGGGCTATCCACAGATACGCAGTATTTT.

This chain uses TRBV10-2 with TRBJ2-7; 15 bases agree with TRBD2. The ends lost 3 bases at V and 4 bases at J; junction bases unmatched: 4. Germline V gene lookup returns CDR1 WSHSY and CDR2 SAAADI. This CDR3 spans 16 amino acids. As DNA, the CDR3 is TGCGCCAGCAGTGATCCCGGGACTAGCGGGAGGTACGAGCAGTACTTC. It translates to CASSDPGTSGRYEQYF.

V usage is TRBV2 and J usage is TRBJ2-2, with 8 bases identical to TRBD1. J was trimmed by 6 bases and V by 6 bases; bases with no gene match: 12. Germline values: CDR1 SNHLY, CDR2 FYNNEI. This CDR3 has 16 amino acids. For the CDR3, the DNA is TGTGCCAGCAGCCTCGAGCTGACAGGGGCGTCCGGGGAGCTGTTTTTT. As protein: CASSLELTGASGELFF.

The chain combines TRBV9 with TRBJ1-1; D unresolved. CDR1 is SGDLS, CDR2 YYNGEE, per germline. The length of the CDR3 is 15 residues. Between the trimmed V and J ends, which lost 0 bases and 1 base, there was a span of 10 bases. The CDR3 reads CASSVGPEENTEAFF. The CDR3 DNA is TGTGCCAGCAGCGTAGGTCCGGAAGAGAACACTGAAGCTTTCTTT. Full variable domain (rest looked up from reference TRBV9 and TRBJ1-1): DSGVTQTPKHLITATGQRVTLRCSPRSGDLSVYWYQQSLDQGLQFLIQYYNGEERAKGNILERFSAQQFPDLHSELNLSSLELGDSALYFCASSVGPEENTEAFFGQGTRLTVV.

The J gene is TRBJ2-2, the V gene TRBV5-4; tentatively, D is TRBD2 (5 bases). CDR1 is SGHNT and CDR2 is YYREEE in the germline V gene (reference sequence). The CDR3 extends over 15 amino acids. V lost 0 bases, J lost 3 bases, and 9 bases lay in between. CDR3 bases: TGTGCCAGCAGCTTGGCGGGGTTGGACACCGGGGAGCTGTTTTTT. Its translation is CASSLAGLDTGELFF.

V and J are TRBV28 and TRBJ2-3; 7 bases map to TRBD1. The germline CDR1 and CDR2 sequences are MDHEN and SYDVKM. The CDR3 runs to 17 residues. V lost 5 bases, J lost 1 base, and 12 bases stayed unmatched. For the CDR3, the DNA is TGTGCCAGCAGTGCATACCCGACAGGGCCCGGCACAGATACGCAGTATTTT. Translation: CASSAYPTGPGTDTQYF.

The rearrangement joins TRBV5-6 to TRBJ1-3; the D gene is possibly TRBD1 (6 bases). Trimming removed 4 bases from V and 0 bases from J, with 11 bases in between. The V gene's germline CDR1 is SGHDT and CDR2 YYEEEE. This CDR3 is 15 amino acids long. The CDR3 sequence is CASSRRDTSGNTIYF. In nucleotides, the CDR3 is TGTGCCAGCAGCCGGCGGGACACCTCTGGAAACACCATATATTTT.

The chain joins TRBV7-6 to TRBJ2-4, with unresolved D. This CDR3 is 14 amino acids long. Trimming shortened V by 5 bases and J by 6 bases, and 14 bases separated the two germline ends. The germline gives CDR1 SGHVS, CDR2 FNYEAQ. The chain's CDR3 is CASSLGPIGNIQYF. The CDR3 nucleotides read TGTGCCAGCAGCCTCGGGCCTATTGGAAACATTCAGTACTTC.

The V and J genes are TRBV7-9 and TRBJ2-7; maybe TRBD2 (6 bases). The V and J ends lost 2 bases and 5 bases respectively, with 19 bases between them. The germline V gene has CDR1 SEHNR and CDR2 FQNEAQ (reference sequence). This CDR3 spans 16 amino acids. CDR3 sequence (DNA): TGTGCCAGCAGCTTACCCCCTCTGGAGGGGCCACACGAGCAGTACTTC. It is translated as CASSLPPLEGPHEQYF.

The chain has TRBV18 and TRBJ2-7; D may match TRBD1 or TRBD2 (6 bases each). The CDR3 is 16 residues long. Per germline, CDR1 KGHSH and CDR2 LQKENI. Trimming pared 2 bases from V and 1 base from J, leaving 15 bases between. The CDR3 bases are TGTGCCAGCTCACCATGGGGGGCAGAGAGATCCTACGAGCAGTACTTC. As protein: CASSPWGAERSYEQYF. Variable domain in full (rest from reference TRBV18 and TRBJ2-7): NAGVMQNPRHLVRRRGQEARLRCSPMKGHSHVYWYRQLPEEGLKFMVYLQKENIIDESGMPKERFSAEFPKEGPSILRIQQVVRGDSAAYFCASSPWGAERSYEQYFGPGTRLTVT.

This chain joins TRBV5-1 and TRBJ2-5; D ambiguous. Germline V lookup: CDR1 SGHRS, CDR2 YFSETQ. The CDR3 spans 16 residues. V lost 4 bases and J 2 bases, leaving 18 bases between the germline ends. The CDR3 sequence is CASSPRVGGEQETQYF. The CDR3 bases are TGCGCCAGCAGCCCCCGAGTTGGCGGAGAACAAGAGACCCAGTACTTC.

This chain connects TRBV6-5 to TRBJ2-7; 7 nucleotides line up with TRBD2. CDR1 and CDR2 from the germline V gene are MNHEY and SVGAGI. Trimming removed 3 bases from V and 6 bases from J; junction bases left unmatched: 11. The CDR3 covers 15 residues. In nucleotides, the CDR3 is TGTGCCAGCAGTTATGGGTTCCGGGGGGTCGTCGAGCAGTACTTC. This gives the protein CASSYGFRGVVEQYF.

This clone was seen a single time. This chain uses TRBV30 with TRBJ2-3; maybe TRBD1 (6 bases). CDR1 GTSNPN and CDR2 SVGIG come from the germline V gene (reference sequence). There are 17 residues in the CDR3. V lost 2 bases and J 1 base, leaving 19 bases between the germline ends. CDR3 amino acids: CAWSTVGRDIGTDTQYF. As DNA, the CDR3 is TGTGCCTGGAGTACCGTAGGCCGGGACATCGGCACAGATACGCAGTATTTT. The full variable domain, rest sourced from reference TRBV30 and TRBJ2-3, is SQTIHQWPATLVQPVGSPLSLECTVEGTSNPNLYWYRQAAGRGLQLLFYSVGIGQISSEVPQNLSASRPQDRQFILSSKKLLLSDSGFYLCAWSTVGRDIGTDTQYFGPGTRLTVL.

The V gene is TRBV2, the J gene TRBJ2-7, with unresolved D. The germline gives CDR1 SNHLY, CDR2 FYNNEI. Trimming took off 1 base at V and 8 bases at J, with 9 bases between the two ends. The CDR3 runs 12 residues. Here the CDR3 reads CASSEGTEKQYF. The CDR3 region has the DNA TGTGCCAGCAGTGAAGGGACCGAAAAGCAGTACTTC.

As DNA, the CDR3 is TGTGCCAGCAGTTTATTGCCCGGAGAGACCCAGTACTTC. It is translated as CASSLLPGETQYF. J is TRBJ2-5 and V is TRBV27; D gene uncertain. The CDR3 loop spans 13 amino acids. Germline CDR1 is MNHEY and CDR2 is SMNVEV (reference sequence). Trimming stripped 1 base from V and 4 bases from J, with 7 bases between.

J is TRBJ2-1 and V is TRBV7-2; D gene ambiguous. The CDR3 has 14 amino acids. Germline V gene lookup returns CDR1 SGHTA and CDR2 FQGNSA. The V end was cut by 5 bases, the J end by 5 bases, with 13 bases between. The CDR3 loop is CASSRSLEHNEQFF. In DNA form, the CDR3 reads TGTGCCAGCAGCCGCAGTCTGGAACACAATGAGCAGTTCTTC.

The V gene is TRBV2, the J gene TRBJ2-5; the D gene is possibly TRBD1 (5 bases). Trimming removed 5 bases from V and 1 base from J, with 14 bases in between. Germline assignment: CDR1 SNHLY and CDR2 FYNNEI. There are 15 residues in the CDR3. The CDR3 DNA reads TGTGCCAGCAGTCCCGGGTTAGGGGCCCAAGAGACCCAGTACTTC. It translates to CASSPGLGAQETQYF.

CDR3 coding DNA: TGTGCCAGCAGCATCGGGTCTAGCGGACCATCCTACAATGAGCAGTTCTTC. It codes for CASSIGSSGPSYNEQFF. This chain connects TRBV5-4 to TRBJ2-1; 7 bases map to TRBD2. With V trimmed by 4 bases and J by 1 base, 11 bases remained unmatched. CDR1 is SGHNT, CDR2 YYREEE, per germline (reference sequence). There are 17 residues in the CDR3.

This clone came up a few times. This chain joins TRBV6-6 and TRBJ2-2; 11 positions agree with TRBD2. The CDR3 totals 15 residues. Germline V CDR1 and CDR2: MNHNY, SVGAGI (reference sequence). With 7 bases clipped from V and 5 bases from J, the junction kept 6 bases outside the gene matches. CDR3 sequence reads: CASTRLAGQTGELFF. CDR3 DNA sequence: TGTGCCAGCACCAGACTAGCGGGACAGACCGGGGAGCTGTTTTTT.

The J gene is TRBJ2-5, the V gene TRBV5-1, with 10 bases fitting TRBD2. The ends lost 0 bases at V and 3 bases at J; junction bases unmatched: 8. The CDR3 contains 17 residues. Per the germline V gene, CDR1 is SGHRS and CDR2 is YFSETQ. The CDR3 loop is CASSLALAGASEETQYF. The CDR3 nucleotides read TGCGCCAGCAGCTTGGCCCTAGCGGGGGCAAGTGAAGAGACCCAGTACTTC.

The chain uses TRBV28 and TRBJ2-5; unclear D gene. Judging by the DNA end, TRBJ2-7 fits better; the J call may be wrong. Germline V gene sequence: CDR1 MDHEN, CDR2 SYDVKM. The CDR3 runs 12 residues. CDR3 DNA sequence: TGTGCCAGCAGTTTATCTTCCTACGAGCAGTACTTC. It is translated as CASSLSSYEQYF.

CDR3 sequence (DNA): TGTGCCAGTAGTATACTACAGGGGGCTCGGACAGATACGCAGTATTTT. This codes for CASSILQGARTDTQYF. This sequence joins TRBV19 and TRBJ2-3; TRBD1 matches at 9 bases. The J segment lost 3 bases and the V segment lost 2 bases, leaving 6 bases of the junction unmatched. The CDR3 runs to 16 residues. Germline loops: CDR1 LNHDA, CDR2 SQIVND (reference sequence).

This sequence joins TRBV4-1 and TRBJ2-2; 7 bases align to TRBD2. J lost 1 base, V lost 3 bases, and 8 bases had no gene match. The germline CDR1 and CDR2 sequences are MGHRA and YSYEKL. The CDR3 is 17 residues long. CDR3 region: CASSQAPGGRNTGELFF. For the CDR3, the DNA is TGCGCCAGCAGCCAGGCACCGGGGGGAAGGAACACCGGGGAGCTGTTTTTT.

This chain uses TRBV4-3 with TRBJ1-5, with unresolved D. The germline V gene has CDR1 LGHNA and CDR2 YSLEER. The CDR3 is 15 amino acids. With 2 bases removed from V and 7 bases from J, the gap between germline ends came to 15 bases. The CDR3 DNA is TGCGCCAGCAGCCAATACCTCGGAGGATCGCAGCCCCAGCATTTT. Translating gives CASSQYLGGSQPQHF.

The chain has TRBV6-5 and TRBJ1-6; perhaps TRBD1 as D (5 bases). This CDR3 is built from 14 residues. The V gene lost 3 bases and the J gene lost 6 bases, with 9 bases spanning the gap. The germline CDR1 and CDR2 sequences are MNHEY and SVGAGI. The CDR3 reads CASSYDRLNSPLHF. CDR3 bases: TGTGCCAGCAGTTATGACAGACTTAATTCACCCCTCCACTTT.

CDR3 in amino acids: CASSPAATGPSGANVLTF. CDR3 DNA sequence: TGCGCCAGCAGCCCGGCCGCTACGGGCCCTTCTGGGGCCAACGTCCTGACTTTC. The V call is TRBV5-1, the J call TRBJ2-6; D is ambiguous. The CDR3 covers 18 residues. Germline V gives CDR1 SGHRS, CDR2 YFSETQ. V gave up 4 bases and J gave up 1 base, with 18 bases separating them.

About this clone itself: The junction departs from germline at one end; a sequencing error may be responsible. The chain has TRBV4-3 and TRBJ1-1, with D maybe TRBD1 (5 bases). Germline lookup yields CDR1 LGHNA and CDR2 YSLEER. The CDR3 runs to 11 residues. CDR3 protein: CASSQGFDRLF. Here the CDR3 DNA reads TGCGCCAGCAGCCAGGGGTTCGACAGACTTTTT.

The genes are TRBV5-6 and TRBJ2-1, with 7 bases that match TRBD2. The V gene end was trimmed by 4 bases and the J gene end by 5 bases; junction bases not matched to a gene: 12. This CDR3 is built from 16 residues. Looked up from germline, CDR1 is SGHDT and CDR2 is YYEEEE. CDR3 protein: CASSPSLTGGDNEQFF. Written as DNA, the CDR3 is TGTGCCAGCAGCCCCTCGCTAACGGGAGGAGACAATGAGCAGTTCTTC.

This chain connects TRBV18 to TRBJ2-7, with TRBD1 matching 7 bases. CDR1 is KGHSH and CDR2 is LQKENI in the germline V gene. This CDR3 has 17 amino acids. Germline trimming cut 3 bases from V and 3 bases from J; bases unmatched to any gene: 14. Here the CDR3 reads CASSPFFGQDPLYEQYF. The CDR3 coding sequence is TGTGCCAGCTCACCCTTCTTCGGACAGGACCCTCTCTACGAGCAGTACTTC.